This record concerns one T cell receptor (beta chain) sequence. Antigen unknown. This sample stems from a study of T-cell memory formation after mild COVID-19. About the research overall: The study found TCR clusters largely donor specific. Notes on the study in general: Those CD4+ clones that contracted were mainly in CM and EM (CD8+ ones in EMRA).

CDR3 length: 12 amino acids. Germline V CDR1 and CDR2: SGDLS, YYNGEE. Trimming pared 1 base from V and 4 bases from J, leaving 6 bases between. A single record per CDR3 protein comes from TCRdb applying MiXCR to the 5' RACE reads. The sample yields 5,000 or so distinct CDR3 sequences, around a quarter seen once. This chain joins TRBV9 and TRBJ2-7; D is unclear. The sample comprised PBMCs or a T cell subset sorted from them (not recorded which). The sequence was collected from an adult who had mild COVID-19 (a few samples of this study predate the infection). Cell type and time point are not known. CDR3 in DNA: TGTGCCAGCAGCGTAATTATATACGAGCAGTACTTC. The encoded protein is CASSVIIYEQYF.